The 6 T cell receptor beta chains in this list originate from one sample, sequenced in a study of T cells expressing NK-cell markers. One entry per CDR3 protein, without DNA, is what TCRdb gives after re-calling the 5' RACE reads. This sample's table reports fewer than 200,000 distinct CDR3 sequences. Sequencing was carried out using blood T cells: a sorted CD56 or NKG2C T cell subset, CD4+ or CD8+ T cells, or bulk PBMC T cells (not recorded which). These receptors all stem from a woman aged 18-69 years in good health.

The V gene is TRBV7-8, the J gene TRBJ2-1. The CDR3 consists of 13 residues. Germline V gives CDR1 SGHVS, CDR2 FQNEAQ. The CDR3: CASSPSSYNEQFF.

The CDR3: CASSLETAASYEQYF. The gene calls are TRBV5-1 and TRBJ2-7; there is no DNA to check the TCRdb D call of TRBD2. Germline V gene lookup returns CDR1 SGHRS and CDR2 YFSETQ. The CDR3 spans 15 residues.

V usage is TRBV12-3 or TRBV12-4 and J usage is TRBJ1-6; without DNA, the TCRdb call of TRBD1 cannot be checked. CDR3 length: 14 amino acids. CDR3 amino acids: CASSLRDGTSPLHF.

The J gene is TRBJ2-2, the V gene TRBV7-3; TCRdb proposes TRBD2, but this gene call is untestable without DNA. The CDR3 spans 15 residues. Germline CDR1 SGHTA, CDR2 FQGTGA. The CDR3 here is CASSLYGGPTGELFF.

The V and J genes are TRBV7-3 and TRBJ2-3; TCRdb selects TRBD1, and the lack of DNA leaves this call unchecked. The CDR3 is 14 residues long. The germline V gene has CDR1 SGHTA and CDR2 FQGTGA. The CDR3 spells CASSLITEGGTQYF.

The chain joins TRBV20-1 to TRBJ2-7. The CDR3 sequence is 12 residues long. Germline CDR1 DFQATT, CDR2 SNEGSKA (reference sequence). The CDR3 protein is CSASVDEVKQYF.